Listed below are T cell receptor beta chains from one sample, sequenced in a study of cytomegalovirus exposure and HLA in healthy donors. Sequencing used immunoSEQ multiplex PCR; TCRdb keeps in-frame clones, though not all of them. This sample carries 100,000 to 150,000 clones, roughly 80% of them seen once, and the ten largest clones take about 8.9%. Sample: PBMCs. Receptors originate from a man aged 25-45 years in good health and CMV-seropositive. Each CDR3 is given with its conserved first and last residue. A D gene is named only where the DNA matches it firmly. Clone size, where shown, is once, few, many, or a class for clones that have expanded.

CDR3nt	CDR3aa	abundance	d_gene	v_gene	j_gene
TGTGCCAGCAGTGAATTAGCGGGGTTCACCGGGGAGCTGTTTTTT	CASSELAGFTGELFF	-	TRBD2	TRBV6-1	TRBJ2-2
TGTGCCAGCAGCTTTGGAGGCCAAGCCACCGGGGAGCTGTTTTTT	CASSFGGQATGELFF	-	-	TRBV7-2	TRBJ2-2
TGTGCCAGCAGTGAATACCCGCTAGTTGAGGACACAGATACGCAGTATTTT	CASSEYPLVEDTDTQYF	-	-	TRBV6-1	TRBJ2-3
TGTGCCAGCAGTTTATTTTCTTTTCGGCAGGGGGCAGCAACTAATGAAAAACTGTTTTTT	CASSLFSFRQGAATNEKLFF	-	TRBD1	TRBV27	TRBJ1-4
TGTGCCAGCTCTCAGTCCTCATCGGAGACCCAGTACTTC	CASSQSSSETQYF	-	-	TRBV18	TRBJ2-5
TGTGCCAGCAAAACCTCCGGGACAGGGAAAACTGAAGCTTTCTTT	CASKTSGTGKTEAFF	once	TRBD1	TRBV6-1	TRBJ1-1
TGTGCCAGCAGTTTAAGTACAGGATATAACAATGAGCAGTTCTTC	CASSLSTGYNNEQFF	-	-	TRBV27	TRBJ2-1
TGTGCCAGCAGCCCTCACCTGGACAGGGCGTACACCGGGGAGCTGTTTTTT	CASSPHLDRAYTGELFF	-	TRBD1	TRBV7-6	TRBJ2-2
TGCGCCAGTACAGGGAGGGCGTCAGCTTTCTTT	CASTGRASAFF	-	-	TRBV10-2	TRBJ1-1
TGTGCCAGCACTCTACAGGGGTTAGGAAACACCATATATTTT	CASTLQGLGNTIYF	-	TRBD1	TRBV28	TRBJ1-3
TGTGCCAGCAGCTTAGGCGCAGGGCAGTATGAAAAACTGTTTTTT	CASSLGAGQYEKLFF	-	-	TRBV7-9	TRBJ1-4
TGTGCCAGCAGTTTTTTTTCGGGGGACCATGCCCTAGGGAACACTGAAGCTTTCTTT	CASSFFSGDHALGNTEAFF	once	-	TRBV27	TRBJ1-1
TGTGCCAGCAGCCGACAGGGATCCGGTGGCGAGCAGTACTTC	CASSRQGSGGEQYF	few	TRBD1	TRBV28	TRBJ2-7
TGTGCCAGCAGGGGCGGGCTAGCCAAAAACATTCAGTACTTC	CASRGGLAKNIQYF	-	-	TRBV2	TRBJ2-4
TGCAGTCCACAGGGAAACACCATATATTTT	CSPQGNTIYF	-	-	TRBV20-1	TRBJ1-3
TGCAGTGCGCAGGCCCATGAGCAGTTCTTC	CSAQAHEQFF	-	-	TRBV20-1	TRBJ2-1
TGTGCCAGTAGTGAACAGGGTAGCAATCAGCCCCAGCATTTT	CASSEQGSNQPQHF	-	-	TRBV19	TRBJ1-5
TGTGCCAGCAGCTCGGGACAGAAGAGCACAGATACGCAGTATTTT	CASSSGQKSTDTQYF	-	TRBD1	TRBV7-9	TRBJ2-3
TGTGCCAGCAGTGAAGAGGGCGGGGAGCAGCCCCAGCATTTT	CASSEEGGEQPQHF	-	-	TRBV25-1	TRBJ1-5
TGCGCCAGCAGCTTTAGGGGTCCGGAGACCCAGTACTTC	CASSFRGPETQYF	few	-	TRBV5-1	TRBJ2-5
TGCGCCAGCAGCCGGGGGGGAACTAATGAAAAACTGTTTTTT	CASSRGGTNEKLFF	-	-	TRBV5-1	TRBJ1-4
TGTGCCAGCAGTGAAGGGTTTAGGGGTGCGTTGGATGAGCAGTTCTTC	CASSEGFRGALDEQFF	-	-	TRBV6-1	TRBJ2-1
TGTGCCAGCAACAGGCAGGTCCCCAATGAGCAGTTCTTC	CASNRQVPNEQFF	-	-	TRBV2	TRBJ2-1
TGTGCCAGCAGTTACTTACAGGGGAGAGAGACCCAGTACTTC	CASSYLQGRETQYF	-	TRBD1	TRBV6-5	TRBJ2-5
TGTGCCAGCAGTTTCGGACAGGGTGGAACTGAAGCTTTCTTT	CASSFGQGGTEAFF	-	TRBD1	TRBV6-5	TRBJ1-1
TGTGCCAGCAGCTTCCGAGTCTCTGGAAACACCATATATTTT	CASSFRVSGNTIYF	-	-	TRBV5-6	TRBJ1-3
TGTGCCAGCAGCCCAGCCGGGACAGGGGCTGGAAACACCATATATTTT	CASSPAGTGAGNTIYF	-	TRBD1	TRBV9	TRBJ1-3
TGTGCCAGCAGCTTGGCCAATGAACGAGGTGACTATGGCTACACCTTC	CASSLANERGDYGYTF	-	-	TRBV5-6	TRBJ1-2
TGTGCCAGCAGTTTGGACAGGGCTTCACCCCTCCACTTT	CASSLDRASPLHF	-	TRBD1	TRBV6-6	TRBJ1-6
TGTGCCAGCAGATTGACAGGGGGTAATGAAAAACTGTTTTTT	CASRLTGGNEKLFF	many	TRBD1	TRBV6-5	TRBJ1-4
TGTGCCAGCAGCTTGGTCGGGAGCAATCAGCCCCAGCATTTT	CASSLVGSNQPQHF	-	-	TRBV5-6	TRBJ1-5
TGTGCCAGCAGTTTATTTATGTCTGGCACAGGGGAAGAGACCCAGTACTTC	CASSLFMSGTGEETQYF	-	TRBD1	TRBV28	TRBJ2-5
TGTGCCAGCAGCTCCCGACTAGCGGGGGGGTTCCACAATGAGCAGTTCTTC	CASSSRLAGGFHNEQFF	-	TRBD2	TRBV4-2	TRBJ2-1
TGTGCCAGCAGCTTAGAAGACAGGGGGAATGAAAAACTGTTTTTT	CASSLEDRGNEKLFF	-	TRBD1	TRBV7-6	TRBJ1-4
TGCGCCAGCAGCGCGGGCCTGTTTAGGAACACTGAAGCTTTCTTT	CASSAGLFRNTEAFF	-	-	TRBV5-1	TRBJ1-1
TGTGCCAGCAGCGTTGGCCCTCAAGAGACCCAGTACTTC	CASSVGPQETQYF	-	-	TRBV6-1	TRBJ2-5
TGTTCCAGCAGCTTAGTTTGGACAGGGGGCAACTACGAGCAGTACTTC	CSSSLVWTGGNYEQYF	-	TRBD1	TRBV7-9	TRBJ2-7
TGTGCCAGCAGACCAATGGGGACCGGGGGCTCCTACGAGCAGTACTTC	CASRPMGTGGSYEQYF	-	-	TRBV2	TRBJ2-7
TGTGCCACTAACCCTCAAGTCATGAACACTGAAGCTTTCTTT	CATNPQVMNTEAFF	-	-	TRBV19	TRBJ1-1
TGTGCCAGCAGCGCCGGGACAGGGAACTATGGCTACACCTTC	CASSAGTGNYGYTF	-	TRBD1	TRBV5-4	TRBJ1-2
TGTGCCAGCAGCTCCGAGACAGACAGTGGAAGCGGCTACACCTTC	CASSSETDSGSGYTF	-	-	TRBV7-9	TRBJ1-2
TGCGCCAGCAGCCGAGGGACAGGGAACTCCTACGAGCAGTACTTC	CASSRGTGNSYEQYF	-	TRBD1	TRBV4-1	TRBJ2-7